The 24 T cell receptor beta chains reported below all come from one sample, sequenced in a study of blood T cells in healthy people across ages. For the second PCR, which ran for 7 to 11 cycles, a sample-barcoded 5' primer and a J-beta primer mix were used. One entry per CDR3 protein results from TCRdb running MiXCR on the 5' RACE reads. This sample carries about 1.6 million distinct CDR3 sequences, about 35% of them seen once, and the ten largest clones take approximately 10%. What was sequenced was blood. Source of these receptors: a woman aged 25-40 years in good health.

This clonotype was seen more than once but under ten times. The V gene is TRBV29-1, the J gene TRBJ1-2; D is uncertain. There are 12 residues in the CDR3. From germline, CDR1 is SQVTM and CDR2 ANQGSEA. Trimming stripped 4 bases from V and 6 bases from J, with 12 bases between. CDR3 in amino acids: CSVGASTHGYTF. CDR3 nucleotides: TGCAGCGTTGGGGCTTCAACCCATGGCTACACCTTC.

J is TRBJ2-5 and V is TRBV3-1, with D unclear. Looked up from germline, CDR1 is LGHDT and CDR2 is YNNKEL (reference sequence). Trimming pared 0 bases from V and 4 bases from J, leaving 12 bases between. CDR3 length equals 15 residues. In nucleotides, the CDR3 is TGTGCCAGCAGCCAAGATCTTGGATGGCGAGAGACCCAGTACTTC. This gives the protein CASSQDLGWRETQYF.

This clonotype occurred a few times. This rearrangement joins TRBV29-1 to TRBJ2-1; D may be TRBD2 (6 bases). This CDR3 is built from 15 residues. Between the trimmed V and J ends, which lost 5 bases and 0 bases, there was a span of 14 bases. The germline V gene encodes CDR1 SQVTM and CDR2 ANQGSEA. As DNA, the CDR3 is TGCAGCGTTCAATCGGGGACTCACTCCTACAATGAGCAGTTCTTC. It specifies CSVQSGTHSYNEQFF.

The table lists this clonotype with a few counts. The genes are TRBV24-1 and TRBJ2-7; 9 positions match TRBD2. The junction had 1 base not matched to a gene; V was cut back by 4 bases and J by 1 base. The CDR3 loop spans 14 amino acids. Germline V gene lookup returns CDR1 KGHDR and CDR2 SFDVKD. The chain's CDR3 is CATSDAGGSYEQYF. The CDR3 DNA reads TGTGCCACCAGTGACGCGGGAGGGTCCTACGAGCAGTACTTC.

The chain links TRBV28 to TRBJ2-7; the D is unclear. V gave up 2 bases and J gave up 5 bases, with 16 bases separating them. There are 15 residues in the CDR3. Germline V gives CDR1 MDHEN, CDR2 SYDVKM. The CDR3 loop is CASSLRYRGSHEQYF. The DNA of the CDR3 is TGTGCCAGCAGTTTAAGGTATCGAGGTTCCCACGAGCAGTACTTC.

This clonotype has more than one count but fewer than ten. The chain recombines TRBV6-5 with TRBJ2-1, with 12 bases lining up with TRBD2. Germline CDR1 is MNHEY and CDR2 is SVGAGI. J was trimmed by 3 bases and V by 8 bases; bases with no gene match: 5. CDR3 size: 15 residues. CDR3 sequence (DNA): TGTGCCAGCCGGGCTAGCGGGGGGGGCTACAATGAGCAGTTCTTC. It translates to CASRASGGGYNEQFF.

Comment on this clonotype: The junction does not match germline at one end; this may be a read error. V is TRBV29-1 and J is TRBJ2-7, with a possible D match to TRBD2 (5 bases). There are 13 residues in the CDR3. Germline lookup yields CDR1 SQVTM and CDR2 ANQGSEA. CDR3 in DNA: TGCAGCGCTAGGACTGTCGTCCCCTACGGGCAGTACTTC. Its translation is CSARTVVPYGQYF.

The sample holds many counts of this clonotype. As DNA, the CDR3 is TGCAGCGTCATACCACAGGGGAACGAGCAGTACTTC. Its translation: CSVIPQGNEQYF. The chain employs TRBV29-1 and TRBJ2-7; 7 bases match TRBD1. Germline V gene lookup returns CDR1 SQVTM and CDR2 ANQGSEA. The CDR3 runs to 12 residues. V was clipped by 6 bases and J by 5 bases; unmatched bases: 7.

The V call is TRBV4-1, the J call TRBJ1-6; D is possibly TRBD1 (5 bases). The CDR3 runs to 15 residues. Germline V gene sequence: CDR1 MGHRA, CDR2 YSYEKL. V was pared by 4 bases and J by 12 bases, with 19 bases between. The CDR3: CASSPRQPRDLPLHF. The CDR3 DNA reads as TGCGCCAGCAGCCCCAGACAGCCTCGAGACCTACCCCTCCACTTT.

This clonotype has ten or more counts. The V call is TRBV29-1, the J call TRBJ2-5, with 10 positions matching TRBD1. The length of the CDR3 is 13 residues. Germline assignment: CDR1 SQVTM and CDR2 ANQGSEA. V was clipped by 8 bases and J by 4 bases; unmatched bases: 7. The CDR3 protein is CSSDRGLGETQYF. CDR3 nucleotides: TGCAGCAGTGACAGGGGGCTCGGAGAGACCCAGTACTTC.

This clonotype has only a few counts. The CDR3 loop is CASSDYGTGEQYF. CDR3 bases: TGCGCCAGCAGTGACTACGGTACGGGTGAGCAGTACTTC. The chain uses TRBV10-1 and TRBJ2-7, with D hard to call. There are 13 residues in the CDR3. The V end was cut by 3 bases, the J end by 7 bases, with 13 bases between. The germline V gene encodes CDR1 WNHNN and CDR2 SYGVQD (reference sequence).

The chain recombines TRBV6-2 or TRBV6-3 with TRBJ2-4; TRBD1 or TRBD2 may be the D gene (5 bases each). The germline V and J ends were trimmed by 10 bases and 6 bases, with 7 bases remaining between them. This CDR3 has 10 residues. Germline V gene lookup returns CDR1 MNHEY and CDR2 SVGEGT. CDR3 residues: CATGPNIQYF. CDR3 nucleotides: TGTGCCACGGGGCCAAACATTCAGTACTTC.

The chain combines TRBV19 with TRBJ2-5; 7 bases fit TRBD2. CDR1 and CDR2 (germline): LNHDA, SQIVND (reference sequence). J gave up 1 base and V 5 bases, and 7 bases lay outside the gene matches. There are 15 residues in the CDR3. The CDR3, as DNA: TGTGCCAGTAGTCCCTGGGGGGGACCCCAAGAGACCCAGTACTTC. It translates to CASSPWGGPQETQYF.

The chain recombines TRBV20-1 with TRBJ1-2; TRBD1 aligns across 9 bases. Germline CDR1 reads DFQATT; CDR2 reads SNEGSKA (reference sequence). The CDR3 totals 14 residues. Trimming took 6 bases from V and 2 from J; bases not matched to a gene: 7. CDR3 sequence: CSAPDRGGNYGYTF. Here the CDR3 DNA reads TGCAGTGCACCTGACAGGGGGGGAAACTATGGCTACACCTTC.

CDR3 amino acids: CASSELAGVRDTQYF. The CDR3 bases are TGTGCCAGCTCAGAGCTAGCGGGAGTTCGTGATACGCAGTATTTT. The genes are TRBV9 and TRBJ2-3; 10 bases align to TRBD2. Germline trimming cut 7 bases from V and 6 bases from J; bases unmatched to any gene: 11. The CDR3 has 15 residues. In germline, CDR1 is SGDLS, CDR2 YYNGEE. Variable domain in full (rest from reference TRBV9 and TRBJ2-3): DSGVTQTPKHLITATGQRVTLRCSPRSGDLSVYWYQQSLDQGLQFLIQYYNGEERAKGNILERFSAQQFPDLHSELNLSSLELGDSALYFCASSELAGVRDTQYFGPGTRLTVL.

This rearrangement joins TRBV20-1 to TRBJ1-4; D is possibly TRBD1 (5 bases). This CDR3 has 14 amino acids. Trimming removed 6 bases at V and 0 bases at J, with 11 bases between. Germline-derived CDR1 and CDR2 are DFQATT and SNEGSKA (reference sequence). The CDR3 nucleotides read TGCAGTGCCGGGGCGGGAACAACTAATGAAAAACTGTTTTTT. Its translation: CSAGAGTTNEKLFF.

This clonotype was found a few times. The chain joins TRBV20-1 to TRBJ2-5; 7 nucleotides match TRBD2. V shed 6 bases, J shed 4 bases, and the junction held 11 bases outside the gene matches. Looked up from germline, CDR1 is DFQATT and CDR2 is SNEGSKA (reference sequence). This CDR3 is built from 14 residues. The CDR3 loop reads CSAASGATGETQYF. The CDR3 region has the DNA TGCAGTGCCGCCAGCGGGGCCACAGGAGAGACCCAGTACTTC.

This clonotype turned up a few times. The rearrangement uses TRBV2 and TRBJ2-5; 9 bases are a match to TRBD2. The germline CDR1 and CDR2 sequences are SNHLY and FYNNEI. J gave up 2 bases and V 5 bases, and 6 bases lay outside the gene matches. The CDR3 extends over 15 amino acids. This CDR3 is CASSKGLAVQETQYF. The CDR3 DNA is TGTGCCAGCAGTAAGGGACTAGCAGTACAAGAGACCCAGTACTTC. Drawing the rest from reference TRBV2 and TRBJ2-5, the complete variable domain is EPEVTQTPSHQVTQMGQEVILRCVPISNHLYFYWYRQILGQKVEFLVSFYNNEISEKSEIFDDQFSVERPDGSNFTLKIRSTKLEDSAMYFCASSKGLAVQETQYFGPGTRLLVL.

V is TRBV20-1 and J is TRBJ1-2; tentatively, D is TRBD1 (6 bases). With 1 base removed from V and 6 bases from J, the gap between germline ends came to 27 bases. Germline CDR1 DFQATT, CDR2 SNEGSKA (reference sequence). This CDR3 spans 18 amino acids. As DNA, the CDR3 is TGCAGTGCTAGAGGCTCCTCCCCGGGGGCGACAGATACGGATGGCTACACCTTC. Encoded protein: CSARGSSPGATDTDGYTF.

The J gene is TRBJ2-1, the V gene TRBV10-3; a possible D gene is TRBD2 (5 bases). CDR1 is ENHRY and CDR2 is SYGVKD in the germline V gene. The CDR3 runs 13 residues. V lost 6 bases and J lost 8, with 14 bases in between. CDR3 DNA: TGTGCCATCAGATCAGAGGGTTTGGATGAGCAGTTCTTC. Its protein product is CAIRSEGLDEQFF.

Here the CDR3 reads CASSLDRAVAEAFF. CDR3 bases: TGCGCCAGCAGCTTGGACAGGGCGGTGGCTGAAGCTTTCTTT. The V gene is TRBV5-1, the J gene TRBJ1-1; TRBD1 might be the D (6 bases). CDR3 length: 14 amino acids. Per germline, CDR1 SGHRS and CDR2 YFSETQ. V was trimmed by 0 bases and J by 6 bases, leaving 12 bases between them.

V is TRBV12-3 or TRBV12-4 and J is TRBJ2-2, with 11 bases matching TRBD2. After removal of 5 bases from V and 3 bases from J, the junction contained 5 bases not matched to a gene. The CDR3 is made up of 16 amino acids. This CDR3 reads CASSQTSGKDTGELFF. CDR3 in DNA: TGTGCCAGCAGTCAGACTAGCGGGAAGGACACCGGGGAGCTGTTTTTT.

The CDR3 is CASSKGIGETQYF. CDR3 nucleotide sequence: TGTGCCAGCAGCAAGGGAATAGGGGAGACCCAGTACTTC. The rearrangement joins TRBV7-8 to TRBJ2-5; D ambiguous. The V end lost 5 bases, the J end lost 5 bases, and 12 bases lay between the germline ends. There are 13 residues in the CDR3. The germline V gene has CDR1 SGHVS and CDR2 FQNEAQ.

This rearrangement joins TRBV5-1 to TRBJ2-5; D might be TRBD1 (6 bases). The end of the DNA fits TRBJ2-7 better, so the J call may be wrong. The CDR3 is made up of 14 amino acids. CDR1 is SGHRS, CDR2 YFSETQ, per germline. The CDR3 here is CASRKGDKRYEQYF. The CDR3 DNA is TGCGCCAGCCGAAAGGGGGACAAAAGGTACGAGCAGTACTTC.